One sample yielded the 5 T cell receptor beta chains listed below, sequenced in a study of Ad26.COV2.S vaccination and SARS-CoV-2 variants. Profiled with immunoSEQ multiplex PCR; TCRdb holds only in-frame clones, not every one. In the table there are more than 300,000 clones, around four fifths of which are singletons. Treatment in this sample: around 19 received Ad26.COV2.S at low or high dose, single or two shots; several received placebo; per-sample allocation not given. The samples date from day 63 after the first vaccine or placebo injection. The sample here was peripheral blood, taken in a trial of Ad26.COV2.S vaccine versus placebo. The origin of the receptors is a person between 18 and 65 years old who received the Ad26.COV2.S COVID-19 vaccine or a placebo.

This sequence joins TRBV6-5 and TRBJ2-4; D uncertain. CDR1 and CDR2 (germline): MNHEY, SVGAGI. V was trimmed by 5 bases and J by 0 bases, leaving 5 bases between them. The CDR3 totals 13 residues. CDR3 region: CASSTLAKNIQYF. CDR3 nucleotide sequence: TGTGCCAGCAGTACCTTAGCCAAAAACATTCAGTACTTC.

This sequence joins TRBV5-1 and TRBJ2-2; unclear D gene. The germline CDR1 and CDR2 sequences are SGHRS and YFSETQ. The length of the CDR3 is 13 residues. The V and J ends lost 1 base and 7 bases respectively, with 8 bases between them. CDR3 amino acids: CASSLLGDGELFF. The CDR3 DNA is TGCGCCAGCAGCTTGTTAGGAGACGGGGAGCTGTTTTTT.

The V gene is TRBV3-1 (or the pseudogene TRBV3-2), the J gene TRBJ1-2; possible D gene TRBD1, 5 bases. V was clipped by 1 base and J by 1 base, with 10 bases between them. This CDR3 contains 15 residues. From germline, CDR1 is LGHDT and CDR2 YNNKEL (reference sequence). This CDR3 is CASSQGPGLNYGYTF. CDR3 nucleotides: TGTGCCAGCAGCCAAGGCCCAGGGCTTAACTATGGCTACACCTTC.

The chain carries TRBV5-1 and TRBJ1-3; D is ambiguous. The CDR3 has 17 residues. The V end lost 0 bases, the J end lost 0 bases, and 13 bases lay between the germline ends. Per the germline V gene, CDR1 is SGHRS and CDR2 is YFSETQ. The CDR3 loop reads CASSLESGSSSGNTIYF. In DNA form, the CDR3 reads TGCGCCAGCAGCTTGGAATCGGGTTCCTCCTCTGGAAACACCATATATTTT.

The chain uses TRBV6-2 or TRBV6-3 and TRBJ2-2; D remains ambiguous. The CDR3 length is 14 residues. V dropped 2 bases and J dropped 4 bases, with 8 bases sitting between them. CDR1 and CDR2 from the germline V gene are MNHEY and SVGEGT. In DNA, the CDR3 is TGTGCCAGCAGTTACGGCTCGGGCACCGGGGAGCTGTTTTTT. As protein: CASSYGSGTGELFF.